The 27 T cell receptor beta chains reported below all come from one sample, sequenced in a study of OX40 agonist ivuxolimab in advanced cancers. The table came from immunoSEQ multiplex PCR; TCRdb's copy has only in-frame clones and leaves some out. The sample holds about 94,000 clones, more than 75% seen once. The sample consisted of CD4+ or CD8+ T cells sorted from blood, taken in a trial of the OX40 agonist ivuxolimab. These receptors all come from an adult with an advanced solid tumor such as melanoma, head and neck, liver or kidney cancer.

The chain carries TRBV27 and TRBJ2-3, with 9 bases identical to TRBD2. Germline V CDR1 and CDR2: MNHEY, SMNVEV (reference sequence). V shed 7 bases and J 1 base; nucleotides not matched to a gene: 3. The CDR3 totals 14 residues. CDR3 amino acids: CASTLAGGTDTQYF. CDR3 DNA sequence: TGTGCCAGCACATTAGCGGGGGGCACAGATACGCAGTATTTT.

Note on this clone: This specimen includes other DNA sequences encoding the same CDR3. The V and J genes are TRBV18 and TRBJ2-7, with 10 bases identical to TRBD2. V shed 2 bases and J 3 bases; nucleotides not matched to a gene: 1. Per germline, CDR1 KGHSH and CDR2 LQKENI. The CDR3 is 14 amino acids. CDR3 in amino acids: CASSPSSGGYEQYF. As DNA, the CDR3 is TGTGCCAGCTCACCATCTAGCGGGGGCTACGAGCAGTACTTC.

The V and J genes are TRBV14 and TRBJ1-2; maybe TRBD1 (6 bases). This CDR3 region has 17 residues. Between the trimmed V and J ends, which lost 0 bases and 7 bases, there was a span of 21 bases. CDR1 and CDR2 from the germline V gene are SGHDN and FVKESK. The CDR3 loop reads CASSQDLLRGRGAGYTF. The CDR3 nucleotides read TGTGCCAGCAGCCAAGACCTCCTCAGGGGCCGAGGGGCTGGCTACACCTTC.

The CDR3 is CASSQAGMIYGYTF. The CDR3 DNA reads TGTGCCAGCAGCCAAGCTGGAATGATCTATGGCTACACCTTC. This chain uses TRBV14 with TRBJ1-2; D remains unclear. The V gene's germline CDR1 is SGHDN and CDR2 FVKESK. The CDR3 covers 14 residues. The V end lost 1 base, the J end lost 4 bases, and 10 bases lay between the germline ends. Using reference TRBV14 and TRBJ1-2 for the parts outside the CDR3, the full variable domain is EAGVTQFPSHSVIEKGQTVTLRCDPISGHDNLYWYRRVMGKEIKFLLHFVKESKQDESGMPNNRFLAERTGGTYSTLKVQPAELEDSGVYFCASSQAGMIYGYTFGSGTRLTVV.

This clone was found once. This chain connects TRBV2 to TRBJ2-3; D not certain. This CDR3 comprises 14 residues. V lost 9 bases and J lost 0, with 13 bases in between. Germline values: CDR1 SNHLY, CDR2 FYNNEI. The CDR3, as DNA: TGTGCCAGAGGAACGCTTTCTAGCACAGATACGCAGTATTTT. As protein: CARGTLSSTDTQYF.

V is TRBV5-4 and J is TRBJ2-3, with 8 bases matching TRBD2. The V segment lost 0 bases and the J segment 5 bases; nucleotides outside the gene matches: 8. CDR1 SGHNT and CDR2 YYREEE come from the germline V gene (reference sequence). The length of the CDR3 is 16 residues. The CDR3 spells CASSLGSGLVVDTQYF. In DNA, the CDR3 is TGTGCCAGCAGCTTGGGGTCGGGACTAGTGGTAGATACGCAGTATTTT.

The rearrangement joins TRBV30 to TRBJ2-3; D unresolved. This CDR3 is built from 13 residues. Germline V gene data show CDR1 as GTSNPN and CDR2 as SVGIG (reference sequence). V lost 4 bases to trimming and J lost 4 bases, with 12 bases between them. CDR3 nucleotide sequence: TGTGCCTGGAAGTCTAAGGGTTCAGATACGCAGTATTTT. Translation: CAWKSKGSDTQYF.

The chain recombines TRBV4-1 with TRBJ1-5; TRBD1 matches 12 bases. V shed 0 bases, J shed 11 bases, and the junction held 11 bases outside the gene matches. The CDR3 is 17 residues long. CDR1 is MGHRA, CDR2 YSYEKL, per germline. CDR3 bases: TGCGCCAGCAGCCAAGATTCCACGGGACAGGGGGCCAAAGCCCAGCATTTT. Protein sequence: CASSQDSTGQGAKAQHF.

CDR3 in DNA: TGTGCCAGCAGTTACACGGGTGCTACAGATACGCAGTATTTT. Translated: CASSYTGATDTQYF. The chain uses TRBV6-5 and TRBJ2-3; D gene ambiguous. V was cut by 2 bases and J by 3 bases, with 9 bases left in between. Looked up from germline, CDR1 is MNHEY and CDR2 is SVGAGI. The CDR3 totals 14 residues.

The chain joins TRBV18 to TRBJ1-4; 7 positions match TRBD1. V gave up 3 bases and J gave up 2 bases; unmatched junction bases: 9. This CDR3 has 17 residues. The germline V gene encodes CDR1 KGHSH and CDR2 LQKENI. The CDR3 DNA follows: TGTGCCAGCTCACCCCTTCCCGGGACAGCTACTAATGAAAAACTGTTTTTT. Translation: CASSPLPGTATNEKLFF.

This clone was detected once. The gene calls are TRBV11-1 and TRBJ2-7; 9 bases line up with TRBD1. The CDR3 has 14 amino acids. Germline CDR1 and CDR2: SGHAT and FQDESV (reference sequence). J lost 3 bases, V lost 3 bases, and 3 bases had no gene match. Here the CDR3 reads CASSFRDRDYEQYF. DNA of the CDR3: TGTGCCAGCAGCTTCCGGGACAGGGACTACGAGCAGTACTTC.

V usage is TRBV11-2 and J usage is TRBJ1-1; possible D gene TRBD1, 6 bases. Germline V gives CDR1 SGHAT, CDR2 FQNNGV. The ends were cut back, 2 bases at V and 1 base at J, with 11 bases in the middle. This CDR3 is built from 15 residues. The CDR3 coding sequence is TGTGCCAGCAGCTTACAGGGGACTCAGAACACTGAAGCTTTCTTT. Residues: CASSLQGTQNTEAFF.

V usage is TRBV9 and J usage is TRBJ2-3; 10 nucleotides line up with TRBD1. The CDR3 spans 14 residues. V trimming: 5 bases; J trimming: 5 bases; junction bases outside the gene matches: 5. Germline V gene data show CDR1 as SGDLS and CDR2 as YYNGEE. The CDR3 is CASSPGQGQDTQYF. CDR3 nucleotide sequence: TGTGCCAGCAGTCCGGGACAGGGGCAAGATACGCAGTATTTT.

The chain combines TRBV7-9 with TRBJ2-3, with TRBD2 as a possible D gene (6 bases). Germline V CDR1 and CDR2: SEHNR, FQNEAQ (reference sequence). The V end was cut by 6 bases, the J end by 2 bases, with 15 bases between. The CDR3 spans 15 residues. The CDR3 nucleotides are TGTGCCAGCAGTCAAGGGACTGGATTCACAGATACGCAGTATTTT. Translation: CASSQGTGFTDTQYF.

In this sample, this clone turned up a few times. This chain joins TRBV14 and TRBJ1-1, with D maybe TRBD1 (5 bases). Germline V gene data show CDR1 as SGHDN and CDR2 as FVKESK. The CDR3 has 13 residues. Trimming took off 3 bases at V and 4 bases at J, with 9 bases between the two ends. The CDR3 is CASSQGPATEAFF. CDR3 sequence (DNA): TGTGCCAGCAGCCAGGGGCCGGCCACTGAAGCTTTCTTT.

This sequence joins TRBV20-1 and TRBJ2-5; D uncertain. Matching the DNA end better, TRBJ2-7 makes the J call doubtful. CDR1 DFQATT and CDR2 SNEGSKA come from the germline V gene (reference sequence). The CDR3 has 11 residues. This CDR3 is CSARLGYEQYF. DNA for the CDR3: TGCAGTGCTAGATTAGGCTACGAGCAGTACTTC.

This clone showed up just once. The chain combines TRBV6-4 with TRBJ2-2; 10 positions match TRBD1. Germline CDR1 and CDR2: MRHNA and SNTAGT. The CDR3 loop spans 14 amino acids. The V and J ends lost 6 bases and 4 bases, in that order; junction bases with no gene match: 2. In DNA, the CDR3 is TGTGCCAGCAGAAGGGACAGGGGCACCGGGGAGCTGTTTTTT. This gives the protein CASRRDRGTGELFF.

This clone came up a few times. This chain uses TRBV30 with TRBJ1-2, with D maybe TRBD1 (6 bases). The CDR3 consists of 12 residues. CDR1 is GTSNPN, CDR2 SVGIG, per germline (reference sequence). V lost 7 bases to trimming and J lost 6 bases, with 15 bases between them. The CDR3 DNA reads as TGTGCCTCCTCCAGGGGATCCGATGGCTACACCTTC. This encodes CASSRGSDGYTF. The full variable domain, its missing parts supplied by reference TRBV30 and TRBJ1-2, is SQTIHQWPATLVQPVGSPLSLECTVEGTSNPNLYWYRQAAGRGLQLLFYSVGIGQISSEVPQNLSASRPQDRQFILSSKKLLLSDSGFYLCASSRGSDGYTFGSGTRLTVV.

V usage is TRBV7-3 and J usage is TRBJ2-5, with 11 positions matching TRBD1. This CDR3 is built from 17 residues. With V trimmed by 1 base and J by 5 bases, 9 bases remained unmatched. Germline CDR1 SGHTA, CDR2 FQGTGA. The CDR3 region is CASSLMVTRDRGETQYF. As DNA, the CDR3 is TGTGCCAGCAGCTTAATGGTCACTCGGGACAGGGGGGAGACCCAGTACTTC. The complete variable domain, with remaining parts taken from reference TRBV7-3 and TRBJ2-5, reads GAGVSQTPSNKVTEKGKYVELRCDPISGHTALYWYRQSLGQGPEFLIYFQGTGAADDSGLPNDRFFAVRPEGSVSTLKIQRTERGDSAVYLCASSLMVTRDRGETQYFGPGTRLLVL.

The rearrangement links TRBV2 to TRBJ1-5; a possible D gene is TRBD1 (6 bases). Looked up from germline, CDR1 is SNHLY and CDR2 is FYNNEI. This CDR3 has 13 amino acids. Trimming removed 9 bases from V and 3 bases from J, with 12 bases in between. For the CDR3, the DNA is TGTGCCAGTTCTAGGGACAACAATCAGCCCCAGCATTTT. This translates into CASSRDNNQPQHF.

This chain joins TRBV2 and TRBJ1-5; maybe TRBD1 (5 bases). Germline V gene sequence: CDR1 SNHLY, CDR2 FYNNEI. V dropped 3 bases and J dropped 6 bases, with 12 bases sitting between them. CDR3 length: 14 amino acids. In nucleotides, the CDR3 is TGTGCCAGCAGTGACGGCGGGGGAGGTCAGCCCCAGCATTTT. Encoded protein: CASSDGGGGQPQHF.

The rearrangement links TRBV7-6 to TRBJ2-3; unclear D gene. Germline CDR1 reads SGHVS; CDR2 reads FNYEAQ. The ends were cut back, 5 bases at V and 6 bases at J, with 9 bases in the middle. The CDR3 is 12 amino acids. CDR3 sequence reads: CASSPPGDTQYF. CDR3 bases: TGTGCCAGCAGCCCCCCCGGTGATACGCAGTATTTT.

The chain links TRBV25-1 to TRBJ1-2; 10 bases map to TRBD1. V lost 4 bases, J lost 5 bases, and 7 bases stayed unmatched. The CDR3 covers 15 residues. Germline V CDR1 and CDR2: MGHDK, SYGVNS. DNA of the CDR3: TGTGCCAGCAGTGTCCGGGACAGGGGAAAGTATGGCTACACCTTC. Protein sequence: CASSVRDRGKYGYTF.

The rearrangement links TRBV19 to TRBJ1-3; TRBD1 might be the D (6 bases). The V gene lost 5 bases and the J gene lost 0 bases, with 17 bases spanning the gap. This CDR3 is 17 amino acids long. Germline V lookup: CDR1 LNHDA, CDR2 SQIVND (reference sequence). CDR3 DNA sequence: TGTGCCAGTAGTCAAGGGGGACGGCCTAGCTCTGGAAACACCATATATTTT. Translation: CASSQGGRPSSGNTIYF.

The chain has TRBV6-1 and TRBJ1-2, with a possible D match to TRBD1 (6 bases). Germline loops: CDR1 MNHNS, CDR2 SASEGT. The V end lost 6 bases, the J end lost 7 bases, and 18 bases lay between the germline ends. The CDR3 extends over 14 amino acids. CDR3 loop: CASSKVQGDTGYTF. The CDR3, as DNA: TGTGCCAGCAGCAAGGTACAGGGTGATACTGGCTACACCTTC.

The chain is built from TRBV11-2 and TRBJ2-5, with 8 bases that match TRBD2. J lost 5 bases, V lost 5 bases, and 7 bases had no gene match. The CDR3 is 14 residues long. Germline CDR1 SGHAT, CDR2 FQNNGV. This CDR3 is CASSTGGAVETQYF. CDR3 sequence (DNA): TGTGCCAGCAGCACCGGGGGGGCCGTGGAGACCCAGTACTTC.

The chain is built from TRBV7-9 and TRBJ1-4; D is ambiguous. The CDR3 has 14 residues. The V gene's germline CDR1 is SEHNR and CDR2 FQNEAQ (reference sequence). V was cut by 6 bases and J by 1 base, with 9 bases left in between. In nucleotides, the CDR3 is TGTGCCAGCAGTTACAGCCTAACTAATGAAAAACTGTTTTTT. This gives the protein CASSYSLTNEKLFF. Combining the CDR3 with reference TRBV7-9 and TRBJ1-4 gives the whole variable domain DTGVSQNPRHKITKRGQNVTFRCDPISEHNRLYWYRQTLGQGPEFLTYFQNEAQLEKSRLLSDRFSAERPKGSFSTLEIQRTEQGDSAMYLCASSYSLTNEKLFFGSGTQLSVL.